One sample yielded the 4 T cell receptor beta chains listed below, sequenced in a study of blood T cell repertoires in COVID-19. Measured with immunoSEQ multiplex PCR; TCRdb has only the in-frame clones, and not every one. This repertoire shows over 120,000 clones, 75% to 85% found once; its top ten account for 3.5% to 4%. The sample consisted of peripheral blood. Receptor source: an older man who had recovered from COVID-19.

The chain employs TRBV27 and TRBJ1-2, with TRBD1 matching 7 bases. Trimming cost V 5 bases and J 9 bases; bases outside gene matches: 9. This CDR3 region has 13 residues. CDR1 MNHEY and CDR2 SMNVEV come from the germline V gene (reference sequence). The DNA of the CDR3 is TGTGCCAGCAGTCCGGGACAGACCAAACGCTACACCTTC. It yields the protein CASSPGQTKRYTF.

The chain couples TRBV4-2 to TRBJ1-1; TRBD1 matches 9 bases. This CDR3 region has 15 residues. Germline trimming cut 0 bases from V and 6 bases from J; bases unmatched to any gene: 5. Germline-derived CDR1 and CDR2 are LGHNA and YNFKEQ. The CDR3 region is CASSQDRQGVAEAFF. In DNA, the CDR3 is TGTGCCAGCAGCCAAGATCGACAGGGGGTCGCTGAAGCTTTCTTT.

The rearrangement links TRBV10-2 to TRBJ1-1, with D possibly matching TRBD1 (6 bases). CDR1 and CDR2 from the germline V gene are WSHSY and SAAADI. This CDR3 comprises 14 residues. V lost 7 bases and J lost 0, with 12 bases in between. The CDR3 DNA reads as TGCGCCAGCACCCTGACAGGCTTGAACACTGAAGCTTTCTTT. It encodes CASTLTGLNTEAFF.

The gene calls are TRBV10-2 and TRBJ2-3; 11 bases agree with TRBD1. V lost 7 bases, J lost 7 bases, and 7 bases stayed unmatched. This CDR3 is built from 14 residues. Per germline, CDR1 WSHSY and CDR2 SAAADI. This CDR3 reads CASTTGQGANTQYF. The CDR3 DNA reads as TGCGCCAGCACGACCGGACAGGGGGCTAATACGCAGTATTTT.